The 4 T cell receptor beta chains below were found in one sample sequenced in a study of blood T cell repertoires in COVID-19. Generated by immunoSEQ multiplex PCR, the TCRdb table keeps only in-frame clones and is missing some. The sample consists of fewer than 200,000 clones, over 80% of them appearing once. The sample consisted of PBMCs or T cells enriched from blood (not recorded which). These receptor sequences come from a woman between 50 and 59 years old who had recovered from COVID-19.

The chain recombines TRBV12-3 or TRBV12-4 with TRBJ2-1; no definite D call. This CDR3 spans 11 amino acids. V was pared by 3 bases and J by 9 bases, with 6 bases between. CDR3 nucleotides: TGTGCCAGCAGTTTTCGAGCTGAGCAGTTCTTC. It specifies CASSFRAEQFF.

This chain uses TRBV5-4 with TRBJ1-6, with TRBD1 matching 7 bases. Germline lookup yields CDR1 SGHNT and CDR2 YYREEE (reference sequence). With 4 bases clipped from V and 5 bases from J, the junction kept 6 bases outside the gene matches. This CDR3 comprises 15 residues. The DNA for the CDR3 is TGTGCCAGCAGCCGAAGACAGGGCAATAATTCACCCCTCCACTTT. Translation: CASSRRQGNNSPLHF.

The chain is built from TRBV27 and TRBJ2-1; D perhaps matches TRBD1 (11 bases). Trimming took off 4 bases at V and 7 bases at J, with 32 bases between the two ends. The CDR3 contains 20 residues. The germline CDR1 and CDR2 sequences are MNHEY and SMNVEV (reference sequence). The CDR3 here is CASSSLGTGGLAGARNEQFF. CDR3 DNA sequence: TGTGCCAGCAGTTCCCTAGGGACAGGGGGTCTAGCGGGAGCCCGAAATGAGCAGTTCTTC.

This clone appeared once. The identical CDR3 is also encoded by other nucleotide sequences in the sample. This chain joins TRBV5-1 and TRBJ1-2; 8 nucleotides match TRBD1. The CDR3 has 14 residues. Trimming removed 2 bases from V and 4 bases from J; junction bases left unmatched: 4. Germline V gene sequence: CDR1 SGHRS, CDR2 YFSETQ. The chain's CDR3 is CASSFQGASYGYTF. CDR3 nucleotide sequence: TGCGCCAGCAGCTTCCAGGGGGCGAGCTATGGCTACACCTTC. The whole variable domain, remainder taken from reference TRBV5-1 and TRBJ1-2, is KAGVTQTPRYLIKTRGQQVTLSCSPISGHRSVSWYQQTPGQGLQFLFEYFSETQRNKGNFPGRFSGRQFSNSRSEMNVSTLELGDSALYLCASSFQGASYGYTFGSGTRLTVV.